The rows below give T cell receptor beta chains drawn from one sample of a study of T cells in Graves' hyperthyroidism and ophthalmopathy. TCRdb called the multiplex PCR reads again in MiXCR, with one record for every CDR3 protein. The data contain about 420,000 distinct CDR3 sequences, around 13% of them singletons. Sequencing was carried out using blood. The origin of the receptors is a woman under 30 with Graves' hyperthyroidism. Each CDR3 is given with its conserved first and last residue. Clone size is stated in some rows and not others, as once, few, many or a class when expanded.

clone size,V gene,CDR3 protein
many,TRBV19,CASSVGPRLTSNEQFF
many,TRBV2,CASGAVGSYEQYF
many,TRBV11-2,CASSLGHTYEQYF
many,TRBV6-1,CASSEIRRAQYF
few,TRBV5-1,CASARPTVSSGANVLTF
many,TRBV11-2,CASSLAAGAHNEQFF
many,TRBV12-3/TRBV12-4,CASSPVSGGTIYF
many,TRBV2,CASSGQSSSYNSPLHF
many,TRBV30,CAWSTGTGVTGELFF
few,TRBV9,CASSVSPFGGNNEQFF
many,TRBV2,CASKRDRGDTEAFF
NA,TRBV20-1,CSARAPGGYTGELFF
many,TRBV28,CASRPPGGMGKTQYF
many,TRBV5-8,CASSVQGANTEAFF
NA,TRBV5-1,CASSLEGGEYYGYTF
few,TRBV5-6,CASSLLRDSVNEKLFF
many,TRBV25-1,CASAPRDTSRGSTEAFF
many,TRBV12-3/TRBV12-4,CASSPRLTQETQYF
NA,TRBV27,CASSPLRGMSQPQHF
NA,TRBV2,CASTGLAGGLGYNVQFF
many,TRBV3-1,CASSHSGTANEKLFF
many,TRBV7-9,CASSGREGYEQYF
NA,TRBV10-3,CAISEPGTGDQPQHF
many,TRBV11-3,CASSSESTDTQYF
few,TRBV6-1,CASNLKPTGSNYGYTF
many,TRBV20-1,CSAHLAGVYPSSYNEQFF
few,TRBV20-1,CRRRSTEAFF
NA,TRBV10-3,CAISGAGTTGGTEAFF
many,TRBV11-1,CASSTSGRAVYGYTF
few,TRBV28,CASSLGRLAGELFF
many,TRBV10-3,CAIRTVAGAGDTQYF
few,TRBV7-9,CASRVTSTGELFF
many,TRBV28,CASSRQGRAKNIQYF
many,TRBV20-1,CSAALALQETQYF
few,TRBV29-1,CSVSYRTGYGYTF
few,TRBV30,CAWSVDSNQPQHF